This TCR beta chain was profiled in a study of shared clonotypes between healthy human individuals. V lost 2 bases, J lost 6 bases, and 12 bases lay in between. Looked up from germline, CDR1 is SEHNR and CDR2 is FQNEAQ (reference sequence). This CDR3 has 14 residues. Generated by immunoSEQ multiplex PCR, the TCRdb table keeps only in-frame clones and is missing some. The table lists 2,500,000 or so clones, approximately 94% of them singletons. Sequences were obtained from naive CD4+ T cells sorted from blood. Subset of the sample: CD45RA+ positively selected. This clonotype was sampled from a man aged 18 to 35 in good health. This chain connects TRBV7-9 to TRBJ2-3; D is undetermined. The CDR3 reads CASSLTKEYDTQYF. The CDR3, as DNA: TGTGCCAGCAGCTTAACTAAGGAATATGATACGCAGTATTTT.